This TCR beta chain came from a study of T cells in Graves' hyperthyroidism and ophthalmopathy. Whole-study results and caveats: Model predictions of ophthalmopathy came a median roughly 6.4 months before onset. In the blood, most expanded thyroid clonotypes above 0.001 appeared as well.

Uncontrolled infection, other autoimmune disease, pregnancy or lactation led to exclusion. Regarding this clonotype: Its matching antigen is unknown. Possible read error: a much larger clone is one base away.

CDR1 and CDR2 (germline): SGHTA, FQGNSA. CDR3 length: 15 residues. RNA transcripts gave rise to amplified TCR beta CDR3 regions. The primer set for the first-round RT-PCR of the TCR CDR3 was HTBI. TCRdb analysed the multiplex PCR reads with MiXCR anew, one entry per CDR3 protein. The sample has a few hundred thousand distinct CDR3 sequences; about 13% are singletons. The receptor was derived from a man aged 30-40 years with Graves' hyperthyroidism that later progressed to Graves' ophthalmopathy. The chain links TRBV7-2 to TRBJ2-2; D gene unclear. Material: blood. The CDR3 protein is CASGFRQENTGELFF. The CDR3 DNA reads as TGTGCCAGCGGCTTTAGGCAGGAGAACACCGGGGAGCTGTTTTTT.